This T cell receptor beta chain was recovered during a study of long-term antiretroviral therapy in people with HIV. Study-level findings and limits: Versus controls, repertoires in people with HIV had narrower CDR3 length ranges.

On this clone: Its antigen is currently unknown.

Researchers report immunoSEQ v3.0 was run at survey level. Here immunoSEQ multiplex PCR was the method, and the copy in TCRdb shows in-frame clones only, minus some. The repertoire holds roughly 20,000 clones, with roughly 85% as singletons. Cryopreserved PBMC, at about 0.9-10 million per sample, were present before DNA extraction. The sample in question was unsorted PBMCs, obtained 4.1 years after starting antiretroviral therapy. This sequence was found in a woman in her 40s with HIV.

The CDR3 protein is CATSPGQGWETQYF. CDR3 nucleotides: TGTGCCACTAGTCCGGGACAGGGATGGGAGACCCAGTACTTC. The chain combines TRBV7-7 with TRBJ2-5; 9 positions agree with TRBD1. Germline CDR1 SSHAT, CDR2 FNYEAQ (reference sequence). The CDR3 is 14 amino acids. The V segment lost 10 bases and the J segment 5 bases; nucleotides outside the gene matches: 11.